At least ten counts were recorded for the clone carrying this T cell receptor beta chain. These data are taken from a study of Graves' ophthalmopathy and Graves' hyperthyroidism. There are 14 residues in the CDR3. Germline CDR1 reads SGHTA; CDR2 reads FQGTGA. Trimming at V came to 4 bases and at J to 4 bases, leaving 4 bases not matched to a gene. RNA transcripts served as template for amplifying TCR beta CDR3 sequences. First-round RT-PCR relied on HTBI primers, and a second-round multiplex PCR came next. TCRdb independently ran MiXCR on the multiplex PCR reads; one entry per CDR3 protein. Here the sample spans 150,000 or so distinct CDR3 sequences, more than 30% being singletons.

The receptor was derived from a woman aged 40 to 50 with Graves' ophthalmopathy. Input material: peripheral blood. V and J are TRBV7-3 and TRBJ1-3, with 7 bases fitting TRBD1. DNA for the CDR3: TGTGCCAGCAGCTCGACAGGGCTAGGAAACACCATATATTTT. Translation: CASSSTGLGNTIYF.